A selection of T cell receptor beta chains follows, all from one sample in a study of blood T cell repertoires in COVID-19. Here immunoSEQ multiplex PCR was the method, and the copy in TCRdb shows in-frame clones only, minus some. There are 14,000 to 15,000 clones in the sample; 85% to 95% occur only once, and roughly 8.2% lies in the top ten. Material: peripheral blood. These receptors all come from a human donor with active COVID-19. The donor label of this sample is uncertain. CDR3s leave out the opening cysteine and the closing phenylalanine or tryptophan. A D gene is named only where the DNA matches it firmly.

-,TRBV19,ASSPTTRGVEKLF
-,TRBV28,ASAPRGGIGTGELF
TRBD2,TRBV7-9,ASSLLASGTTDTQY
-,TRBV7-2,ASRQGLANVLT
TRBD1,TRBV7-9,ASSPRRGTGGEKLF
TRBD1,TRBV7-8,ASSLAWWDRGYQETQY
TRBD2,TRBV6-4,ASSGLAGSTGELF
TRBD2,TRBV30,AWSPTSVAVADTQY
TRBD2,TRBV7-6,ASSPSGRVEDTQY
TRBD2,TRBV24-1,ATSDLGTKSYQYEQY
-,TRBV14,ASSQRRPAGNSPLH
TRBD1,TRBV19,ASSLTGVAYNEQF
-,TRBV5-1,ASSLEARVSDEQF
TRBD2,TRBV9,ASSGGLAGWANEQF
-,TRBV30,AWKTLGFPRNEQF